These 11 T cell receptor beta chains were sequenced from one sample in a study of CD8 T cells in Susac syndrome. When the RNA was reverse transcribed, random hexamers were used with an input of about 0.5 to 1 ug. One entry per CDR3 protein, called by TCRdb with MiXCR from the immunoSEQ multiplex PCR reads. Of more than 200,000 distinct CDR3 sequences in the sample, around 95% were seen once. The sequencing sample was made of CD4+ T cells from PBMCs. Receptor source: a human donor with multiple sclerosis.

This chain links TRBV20-1 with TRBJ1-5; tentative D call: TRBD1 (5 bases). The CDR3 extends over 13 amino acids. CDR1 and CDR2 (germline): DFQATT, SNEGSKA (reference sequence). V lost 6 bases to trimming and J lost 12 bases, with 21 bases between them. The DNA of the CDR3 is TGCAGTGCCAAAAGAGAGACTTTGGGGGGCCAGCATTTT. It translates to CSAKRETLGGQHF.

The chain employs TRBV5-6 and TRBJ1-4; D possibly corresponds to TRBD1 (5 bases). The V gene lost 0 bases and the J gene lost 0 bases, with 12 bases spanning the gap. Germline CDR1 reads SGHDT; CDR2 reads YYEEEE. CDR3 length: 17 amino acids. The CDR3, as DNA: TGTGCCAGCAGCTTGGTCGGGACGCTGGCAACTAATGAAAAACTGTTTTTT. Protein product: CASSLVGTLATNEKLFF.

The chain joins TRBV19 to TRBJ1-1; D remains ambiguous. Germline loops: CDR1 LNHDA, CDR2 SQIVND (reference sequence). With 6 bases removed from V and 9 bases from J, the gap between germline ends came to 14 bases. The CDR3 has 12 amino acids. CDR3: CASRLNGEKAFF. The CDR3 region has the DNA TGTGCCAGTAGACTGAACGGAGAGAAAGCTTTCTTT.

This chain joins TRBV4-1 and TRBJ1-4; TRBD1 matches 7 bases. The CDR3 runs 16 residues. CDR1 MGHRA and CDR2 YSYEKL come from the germline V gene. J gave up 8 bases and V 1 base, and 10 bases lay outside the gene matches. CDR3 region: CASSQGSGQGEEKLFF. CDR3 nucleotide sequence: TGCGCCAGCAGCCAAGGTTCCGGCCAGGGGGAAGAAAAACTGTTTTTT.

A single count supports this clonotype. V is TRBV5-1 and J is TRBJ1-1; TRBD1 aligns across 8 bases. The CDR3 extends over 15 amino acids. Germline V lookup: CDR1 SGHRS, CDR2 YFSETQ. V shed 5 bases, J shed 0 bases, and the junction held 6 bases outside the gene matches. The CDR3 reads CASRLPGQVNTEAFF. The CDR3 DNA is TGCGCCAGCAGACTTCCGGGACAGGTGAACACTGAAGCTTTCTTT.

The chain employs TRBV3-1 and TRBJ1-2; 7 bases fit TRBD1. The CDR3 extends over 11 amino acids. V lost 11 bases, J lost 4 bases, and 4 bases stayed unmatched. The V gene's germline CDR1 is LGHDT and CDR2 YNNKEL (reference sequence). The CDR3, as DNA: TGTGCCGCCGGGACAGTCTATGGCTACACCTTC. It translates to CAAGTVYGYTF.

This chain uses TRBV20-1 with TRBJ1-1, with D possibly being TRBD1 (6 bases). Germline assignment: CDR1 DFQATT and CDR2 SNEGSKA (reference sequence). The CDR3 extends over 12 amino acids. The CDR3 here is CSQGGGNTEAFF. In DNA, the CDR3 is TGCAGCCAAGGGGGGGGGAACACTGAAGCTTTCTTT.

V is TRBV3-1 and J is TRBJ2-7; D remains ambiguous. CDR1 is LGHDT and CDR2 is YNNKEL in the germline V gene (reference sequence). The CDR3 sequence is 14 residues long. The V end lost 4 bases, the J end lost 0 bases, and 10 bases lay between the germline ends. The CDR3 DNA reads as TGTGCCAGCAGCCTGGAGTTCGACTCCTACGAGCAGTACTTC. Residues: CASSLEFDSYEQYF.

The chain joins TRBV2 to TRBJ2-1; TRBD2 matches at 9 bases. Germline-derived CDR1 and CDR2 are SNHLY and FYNNEI. This CDR3 comprises 15 residues. With 6 bases clipped from V and 5 bases from J, the junction kept 8 bases outside the gene matches. In nucleotides, the CDR3 is TGTGCCAGCAGCCCGCTAGCGGGGCCCCACAATGAGCAGTTCTTC. Protein sequence: CASSPLAGPHNEQFF.

V usage is TRBV12-3 or TRBV12-4 and J usage is TRBJ2-7, with 7 bases identical to TRBD1. After removal of 2 bases from V and 2 bases from J, the junction contained 6 bases not matched to a gene. This CDR3 region has 15 residues. This chain's CDR3 is CASSLLSRGPYEQYF. CDR3 bases: TGTGCCAGCAGTTTATTGTCTAGGGGGCCCTACGAGCAGTACTTC.

This clonotype was counted once. This chain uses TRBV30 with TRBJ1-1, with a tentative D call TRBD1 (5 bases). The ends were cut back, 2 bases at V and 4 bases at J, with 14 bases in the middle. The CDR3 runs to 14 residues. Looked up from germline, CDR1 is GTSNPN and CDR2 is SVGIG (reference sequence). CDR3 region: CAWSRTTGVTEAFF. The DNA of the CDR3 is TGTGCCTGGAGTCGAACGACGGGGGTCACTGAAGCTTTCTTT.